What follows are 23 T cell receptor beta chains derived from one specimen sequenced in a study of T cells in localized non-small cell lung cancer. Only in-frame clones appear in the TCRdb table, and some are missing; sequencing was by immunoSEQ multiplex PCR. The table has 30,000 to 40,000 clones, around nine tenths seen once. Sequencing was performed on peripheral blood, taken before any cancer treatment. The origin of the receptors is a woman between 40 and 69 years old with stage I lung adenocarcinoma.

This clone was observed once. The chain recombines TRBV20-1 with TRBJ1-2; D perhaps matches TRBD1 (6 bases). Germline V gene lookup returns CDR1 DFQATT and CDR2 SNEGSKA (reference sequence). The CDR3 runs 11 residues. The V gene lost 6 bases and the J gene lost 3 bases, with 8 bases spanning the gap. DNA of the CDR3: TGCAGTGCGTACAGGGACTATGGCTACACCTTC. It is translated as CSAYRDYGYTF.

This clone was recorded only once. The chain joins TRBV27 to TRBJ1-4; 11 nucleotides agree with TRBD1. Looked up from germline, CDR1 is MNHEY and CDR2 is SMNVEV (reference sequence). After removal of 3 bases from V and 7 bases from J, the junction contained 1 base not matched to a gene. CDR3 length: 14 residues. CDR3 sequence reads: CASSLDRGLEKLFF. CDR3 bases: TGTGCCAGCAGTTTGGACAGGGGGCTTGAAAAACTGTTTTTT.

This chain links TRBV6-6 with TRBJ2-7; TRBD1 aligns across 10 bases. CDR3 size: 13 residues. CDR1 and CDR2 (germline): MNHNY, SVGAGI (reference sequence). Trimming cost V 8 bases and J 4 bases; bases outside gene matches: 5. CDR3 loop: CASGWDRGYEQYF. The CDR3, as DNA: TGTGCCAGCGGGTGGGACAGGGGATACGAGCAGTACTTC.

This sequence joins TRBV6-1 and TRBJ1-1, with 7 bases fitting TRBD1. Trimming took 5 bases from V and 4 from J; bases not matched to a gene: 4. CDR3 size: 13 residues. From germline, CDR1 is MNHNS and CDR2 SASEGT. CDR3 in DNA: TGTGCCAGCAGTAGACAGGGTTCCACTGAAGCTTTCTTT. Translated: CASSRQGSTEAFF.

This clone was found a few times. This chain connects TRBV19 to TRBJ2-3; maybe TRBD2 (7 bases). This CDR3 has 18 residues. Trimming stripped 4 bases from V and 2 bases from J, with 22 bases between. The germline CDR1 and CDR2 sequences are LNHDA and SQIVND (reference sequence). The CDR3 sequence: CASSTPGEGGGHTDTQYF. The CDR3 DNA reads TGTGCCAGTAGTACCCCCGGAGAGGGCGGGGGCCACACAGATACGCAGTATTTT.

This clone was recorded once. V usage is TRBV9 and J usage is TRBJ1-4, with 7 bases matching TRBD1. The CDR3 is 18 amino acids. V gave up 0 bases and J gave up 4 bases; unmatched junction bases: 12. Germline V gene data show CDR1 as SGDLS and CDR2 as YYNGEE. CDR3 region: CASSVGGTTGARNEKLFF. CDR3 nucleotide sequence: TGTGCCAGCAGCGTAGGGGGGACCACAGGGGCCCGTAATGAAAAACTGTTTTTT.

The chain combines TRBV4-3 with TRBJ1-2, with 9 bases that match TRBD1. This CDR3 has 15 amino acids. In germline, CDR1 is LGHNA, CDR2 YSLEER. V was pared by 2 bases and J by 4 bases, with 5 bases of the junction left unmatched. CDR3 nucleotide sequence: TGCGCCAGCAGCCAACCGGGACAGGGTCGCTATGGCTACACCTTC. Residues: CASSQPGQGRYGYTF.

This clone was observed once. One junction end disagrees with the germline gene, perhaps due to a read error. The rearrangement links TRBV23-1 to TRBJ2-2, with D perhaps TRBD1 (6 bases). TRBV23-1 is classed as an ORF, of uncertain function. This CDR3 contains 14 residues. CDR3 amino acids: CTSTSTGRTGELFF. CDR3 nucleotide sequence: TGCACCAGCACATCGACAGGTCGAACCGGGGAGCTGTTTTTT.

The V and J genes are TRBV7-9 and TRBJ2-7; no firm D call. V was cut by 4 bases and J by 0 bases, with 10 bases left in between. The CDR3 has 14 amino acids. Per germline, CDR1 SEHNR and CDR2 FQNEAQ (reference sequence). This chain's CDR3 is CASSSLGSSYEQYF. As DNA, the CDR3 is TGTGCCAGCAGCTCCCTTGGCAGCTCCTACGAGCAGTACTTC.

On this clone itself: The junction and the germline gene differ at one end; a read error may be behind it. CDR3: CASSLDPEGTHLTF. The CDR3, as DNA: TGTGCTAGCAGCTTAGACCCCGAGGGGACGCACCTGACTTTC. The chain recombines TRBV7-7 with TRBJ2-6; either TRBD1 or TRBD2 may supply D (5 bases each). CDR3 length: 14 residues. Germline CDR1 is SSHAT and CDR2 is FNYEAQ (reference sequence). The variable domain in full, completed from reference TRBV7-7 and TRBJ2-6, reads GAGVSQSPRYKVTKRGQDVTLRCDPISSHATLYWYQQALGQGPEFLTYFNYEAQPDKSGLPSDRFSAERPEGSISTLTIQRTEQRDSAMYRCASSLDPEGTHLTFGAGSRLTVL.

CDR3 region: CASSVGTTRGDEQFF. CDR3 nucleotides: TGTGCCAGCAGCGTAGGAACGACGCGTGGCGATGAGCAGTTCTTC. J is TRBJ2-1 and V is TRBV9; D ambiguous. The CDR3 is 15 amino acids. Germline V gives CDR1 SGDLS, CDR2 YYNGEE. Between the trimmed V and J ends, which lost 0 bases and 8 bases, there was a span of 15 bases.

This chain uses TRBV7-9 with TRBJ1-1, with D uncertain. In germline, CDR1 is SEHNR, CDR2 FQNEAQ (reference sequence). Deletions cut 1 base from V and 5 bases from J, with 8 bases between. CDR3 length equals 13 residues. CDR3 DNA sequence: TGTGCCAGCAGCTTAGGAGGAGAGACTGAAGCTTTCTTT. Its protein product is CASSLGGETEAFF. Filled out from reference TRBV7-9 and TRBJ1-1, the complete variable domain reads DTGVSQNPRHKITKRGQNVTFRCDPISEHNRLYWYRQTLGQGPEFLTYFQNEAQLEKSRLLSDRFSAERPKGSFSTLEIQRTEQGDSAMYLCASSLGGETEAFFGQGTRLTVV.

The sample holds one count of this clone. At one of its ends the junction is not consistent with the germline gene, which may arise from a read error. The chain has TRBV7-7 and TRBJ2-5, with 8 positions matching TRBD1. Germline V gene lookup returns CDR1 SSHAT and CDR2 FNYEAQ (reference sequence). The CDR3 covers 13 residues. CDR3 coding DNA: TGTGCTAGCAGCCAGGACAGGGCCGAGACCCAGTACTTC. Its translation is CASSQDRAETQYF.

The rearrangement links TRBV28 to TRBJ2-5, with a possible D match to TRBD2 (6 bases). The V end lost 6 bases, the J end lost 5 bases, and 16 bases lay between the germline ends. This CDR3 is built from 14 residues. The germline gives CDR1 MDHEN, CDR2 SYDVKM. DNA of the CDR3: TGTGCCAGCAGCCCCGCTGGGGGGTCTGAGACCCAGTACTTC. Translation: CASSPAGGSETQYF.

The CDR3 spells CASSGETGYEQYF. In DNA form, the CDR3 reads TGTGCCAGCAGTGGGGAGACGGGCTACGAGCAGTACTTC. The rearrangement joins TRBV2 to TRBJ2-7, with D possibly matching TRBD2 (5 bases). CDR1 and CDR2 (germline): SNHLY, FYNNEI. V lost 4 bases, J lost 3 bases, and 10 bases lay in between. The CDR3 loop spans 13 amino acids.

The chain carries TRBV7-3 and TRBJ2-3, with 14 nucleotides matching TRBD2. In germline, CDR1 is SGHTA, CDR2 FQGTGA. Trimming took 1 base from V and 5 from J; bases not matched to a gene: 2. This CDR3 contains 16 residues. CDR3 protein: CASSLMGLAGEDTQYF. In DNA, the CDR3 is TGTGCCAGCAGCTTAATGGGACTAGCGGGGGAAGATACGCAGTATTTT. Using reference TRBV7-3 and TRBJ2-3 for the parts outside the CDR3, the full variable domain is GAGVSQTPSNKVTEKGKYVELRCDPISGHTALYWYRQSLGQGPEFLIYFQGTGAADDSGLPNDRFFAVRPEGSVSTLKIQRTERGDSAVYLCASSLMGLAGEDTQYFGPGTRLTVL.

The chain has TRBV30 and TRBJ1-6; D unresolved. CDR1 is GTSNPN, CDR2 SVGIG, per germline (reference sequence). Trimming stripped 0 bases from V and 2 bases from J, with 14 bases between. CDR3 size: 17 residues. The CDR3 bases are TGTGCCTGGAGTGTACGGGCCTCGAGTCCCTATAATTCACCCCTCCACTTT. It yields the protein CAWSVRASSPYNSPLHF.

The chain uses TRBV19 and TRBJ1-1; D not resolved. The CDR3 spans 18 residues. Trimming removed 2 bases from V and 1 base from J, with 20 bases in between. Germline lookup yields CDR1 LNHDA and CDR2 SQIVND (reference sequence). This CDR3 is CASSIFALGKQSNTEAFF. CDR3 coding DNA: TGTGCCAGTAGTATATTTGCGTTAGGAAAACAGTCGAACACTGAAGCTTTCTTT.

This clone was counted a few times. The rearrangement links TRBV7-3 to TRBJ2-2, with unresolved D. Trimming cost V 5 bases and J 5 bases, with 21 bases left between them. The germline gives CDR1 SGHTA, CDR2 FQGTGA. This CDR3 is built from 17 residues. The CDR3 sequence is CASSPRTAQAGTGELFF. The CDR3 nucleotides read TGTGCCAGCAGCCCAAGGACCGCTCAGGCTGGTACCGGGGAGCTGTTTTTT.

J is TRBJ1-1 and V is TRBV9; no definite D call. CDR1 SGDLS and CDR2 YYNGEE come from the germline V gene. The CDR3 runs to 13 residues. V shed 4 bases and J shed 2 bases, with 9 bases lying between them. CDR3 amino acids: CASSPPSNTEAFF. The CDR3 DNA reads TGTGCCAGCAGCCCCCCAAGTAACACTGAAGCTTTCTTT.

This chain uses TRBV2 with TRBJ1-5; no reliable D call. The germline V gene has CDR1 SNHLY and CDR2 FYNNEI. The CDR3 is made up of 13 amino acids. V lost 3 bases, J lost 2 bases, and 5 bases lay in between. The CDR3 nucleotides are TGTGCCAGCAGTGATGTCGGCAATCAGCCCCAGCATTTT. The encoded protein is CASSDVGNQPQHF.

The J gene is TRBJ1-1, the V gene TRBV7-9; D gene unclear. V lost 1 base and J lost 1, with 7 bases in between. Germline CDR1 and CDR2: SEHNR and FQNEAQ (reference sequence). The CDR3 contains 14 residues. CDR3 loop: CASSLGFWNTEAFF. DNA of the CDR3: TGTGCCAGCAGCTTAGGTTTCTGGAACACTGAAGCTTTCTTT.

The chain employs TRBV4-3 and TRBJ1-1; D not certain. The CDR3 consists of 15 residues. Germline V CDR1 and CDR2: LGHNA, YSLEER. V lost 0 bases to trimming and J lost 0 bases, with 8 bases between them. In DNA form, the CDR3 reads TGCGCCAGCAGCCAAGAACTCCATGTGAACACTGAAGCTTTCTTT. Protein product: CASSQELHVNTEAFF.